This T cell receptor (beta chain) is drawn from a study of beta chain features in type 1 diabetes. General study points: In cDNA sequencing, cells with high TCR expression could be over-represented. Within patients, naive, central memory and Treg TCRB repertoires seemed more similar than within healthy donors.

A remark on this clone: The antigen remains undetermined.

It was one heparinised blood draw, averaging around 110 mL, that each donor gave. Reverse transcription of all isolated RNA meant that expressed TCRB transcripts were sequenced. Data came from immunoSEQ multiplex PCR; TCRdb stores just in-frame clones and leaves some out. The repertoire includes 130,000 to 150,000 clones, about a tenth of them detected once, and 0.68% sits in the top ten. The CDR3 runs to 14 residues. In germline, CDR1 is SGHTA, CDR2 FQGNSA. V lost 4 bases, J lost 0 bases, and 2 bases stayed unmatched. The receptor was isolated from a man younger than 30 in good health. Sequencing input: central memory CD4+ T cells from blood. The rearrangement uses TRBV7-2 and TRBJ2-7, with 8 bases that match TRBD1. The CDR3, as DNA: TGTGCCAGCAGCTACGACAGGGGCTCCTACGAGCAGTACTTC. Protein sequence: CASSYDRGSYEQYF.